This T cell receptor beta chain emerged from a study of blood T cell repertoires in COVID-19. Study-level background: PBMCs, B-cell-depleted T cells, or T cells provided the cDNA or gDNA that made up the material.

CDR1 is SGHVS, CDR2 FQNEAQ, per germline. The CDR3 has 15 amino acids. V trimming: 5 bases; J trimming: 4 bases; junction bases outside the gene matches: 10. As originally analysed: Reference gene primer amplification yielded estimated nucleated cell counts. Here immunoSEQ multiplex PCR was the method, and the copy in TCRdb shows in-frame clones only, minus some. V, J and clone size were drawn from that table, and D and trimming were deduced from the DNA. Of about 120,000 clones in the sample, 69% were seen once. The specimen sequenced was peripheral blood. The clonotype comes from a woman aged 70 to 79 with acute or convalescent COVID-19. The rearrangement joins TRBV7-8 to TRBJ1-1; 7 nucleotides align to TRBD1. The CDR3 coding sequence is TGTGCCAGCAGCCGTCTACAGGGGAGCTCCACTGAAGCTTTCTTT. It specifies CASSRLQGSSTEAFF. Drawing the rest from reference TRBV7-8 and TRBJ1-1, the complete variable domain is GAGVSQSPRYKVAKRGQDVALRCDPISGHVSLFWYQQALGQGPEFLTYFQNEAQLDKSGLPSDRFFAERPEGSVSTLKIQRTQQEDSAVYLCASSRLQGSSTEAFFGQGTRLTVV.